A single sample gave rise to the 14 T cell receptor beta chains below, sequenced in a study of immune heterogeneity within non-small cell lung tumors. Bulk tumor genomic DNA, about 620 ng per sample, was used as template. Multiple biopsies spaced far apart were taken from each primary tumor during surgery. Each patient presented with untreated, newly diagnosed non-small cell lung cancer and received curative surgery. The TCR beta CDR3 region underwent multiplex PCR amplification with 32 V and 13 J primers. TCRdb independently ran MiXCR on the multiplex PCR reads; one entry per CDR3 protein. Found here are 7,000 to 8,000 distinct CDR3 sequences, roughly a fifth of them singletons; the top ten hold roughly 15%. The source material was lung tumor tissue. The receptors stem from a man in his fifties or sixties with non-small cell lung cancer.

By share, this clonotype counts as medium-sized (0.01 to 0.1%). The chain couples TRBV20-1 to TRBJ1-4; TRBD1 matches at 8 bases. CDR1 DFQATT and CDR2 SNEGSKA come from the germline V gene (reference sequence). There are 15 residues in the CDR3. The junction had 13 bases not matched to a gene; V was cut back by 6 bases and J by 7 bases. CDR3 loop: CSAPLGAGGSEKLFF. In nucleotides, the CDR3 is TGCAGTGCCCCTCTAGGGGCAGGGGGCTCTGAAAAACTGTTTTTT.

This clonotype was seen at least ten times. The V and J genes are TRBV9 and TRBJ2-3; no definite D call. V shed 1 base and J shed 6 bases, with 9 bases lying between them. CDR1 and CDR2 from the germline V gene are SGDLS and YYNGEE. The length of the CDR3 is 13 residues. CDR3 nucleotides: TGTGCCAGCAGCGTAACGTTAGTTGATACGCAGTATTTT. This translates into CASSVTLVDTQYF.

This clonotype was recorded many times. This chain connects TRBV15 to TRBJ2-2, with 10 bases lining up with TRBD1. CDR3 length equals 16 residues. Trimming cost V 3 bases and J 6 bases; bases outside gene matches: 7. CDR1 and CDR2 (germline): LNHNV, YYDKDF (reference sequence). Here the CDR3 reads CATSRAGTGVSGELFF. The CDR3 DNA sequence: TGTGCCACCAGCAGGGCCGGGACAGGGGTTTCCGGGGAGCTGTTTTTT.

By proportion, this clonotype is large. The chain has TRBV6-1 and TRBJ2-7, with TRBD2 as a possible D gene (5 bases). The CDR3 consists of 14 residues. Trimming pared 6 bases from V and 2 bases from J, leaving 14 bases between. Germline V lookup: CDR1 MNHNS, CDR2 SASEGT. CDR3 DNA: TGTGCCAGCAGGGAGGTGGCGACTACCTACGAGCAGTACTTC. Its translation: CASREVATTYEQYF.

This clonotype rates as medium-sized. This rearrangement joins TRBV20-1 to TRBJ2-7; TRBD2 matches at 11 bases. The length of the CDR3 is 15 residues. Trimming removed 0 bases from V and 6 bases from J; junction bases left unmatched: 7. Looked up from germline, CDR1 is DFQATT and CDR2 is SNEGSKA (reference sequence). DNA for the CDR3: TGCAGTGCTAGAGATATTAGCGGGAGGGCCCCCGAGCAGTACTTC. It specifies CSARDISGRAPEQYF.

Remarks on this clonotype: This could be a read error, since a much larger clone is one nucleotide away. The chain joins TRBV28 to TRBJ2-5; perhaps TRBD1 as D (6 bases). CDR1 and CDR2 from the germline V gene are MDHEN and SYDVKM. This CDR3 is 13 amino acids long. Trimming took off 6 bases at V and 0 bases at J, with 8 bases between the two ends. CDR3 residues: CASRDSNQETQYF. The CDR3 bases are TGTGCCAGCAGGGACAGCAACCAAGAGACCCAGTACTTC.

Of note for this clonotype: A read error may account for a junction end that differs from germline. DNA of the CDR3: TGTGCCACCAGCAGAGCCCAGATACAGGGGGCGAACACTGGAGCTTTCTTT. Encoded protein: CATSRAQIQGANTGAFF. The chain combines TRBV15 with TRBJ1-1; TRBD1 agrees at 9 bases. Germline assignment: CDR1 LNHNV and CDR2 YYDKDF (reference sequence). The CDR3 is 17 residues long.

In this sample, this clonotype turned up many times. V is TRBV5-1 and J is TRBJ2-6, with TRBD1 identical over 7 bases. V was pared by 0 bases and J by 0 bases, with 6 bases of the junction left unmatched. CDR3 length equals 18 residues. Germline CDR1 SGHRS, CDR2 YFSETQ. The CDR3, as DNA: TGCGCCAGCAGCTTGGAGGGGGCGACAACCTCTGGGGCCAACGTCCTGACTTTC. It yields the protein CASSLEGATTSGANVLTF.

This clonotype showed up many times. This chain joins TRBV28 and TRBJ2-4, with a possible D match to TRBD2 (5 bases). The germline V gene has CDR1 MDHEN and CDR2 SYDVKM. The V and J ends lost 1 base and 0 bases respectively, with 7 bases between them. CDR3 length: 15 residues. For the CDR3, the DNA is TGTGCCAGCAGTTTATCGGGGATAGCCAAAAACATTCAGTACTTC. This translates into CASSLSGIAKNIQYF.

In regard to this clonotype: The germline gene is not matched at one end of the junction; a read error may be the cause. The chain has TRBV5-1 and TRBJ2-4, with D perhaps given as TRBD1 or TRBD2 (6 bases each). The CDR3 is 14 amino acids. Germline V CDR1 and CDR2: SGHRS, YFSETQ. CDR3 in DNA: TGCGCCAGCAAGGAGGGACAAGCCAAAAACATTGAGTACTTC. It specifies CASKEGQAKNIEYF.

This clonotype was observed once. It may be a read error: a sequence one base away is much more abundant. CDR3 DNA sequence: TGCAGTGCTAGAGGTAGCGGGAGGCCCACAGATACGCAGTATTTT. Protein: CSARGSGRPTDTQYF. The chain employs TRBV20-1 and TRBJ2-3; 10 bases are shared with TRBD2. Germline V gene lookup returns CDR1 DFQATT and CDR2 SNEGSKA (reference sequence). With 1 base clipped from V and 2 bases from J, the junction kept 3 bases outside the gene matches. The CDR3 totals 15 residues.

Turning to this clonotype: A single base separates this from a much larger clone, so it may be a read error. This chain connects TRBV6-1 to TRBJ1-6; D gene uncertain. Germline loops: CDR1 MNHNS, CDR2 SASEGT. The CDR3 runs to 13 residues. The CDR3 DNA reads TGTGCCAGCAGTGAGGGGTTCGATTCACCCCTCCGCTTT. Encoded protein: CASSEGFDSPLRF.

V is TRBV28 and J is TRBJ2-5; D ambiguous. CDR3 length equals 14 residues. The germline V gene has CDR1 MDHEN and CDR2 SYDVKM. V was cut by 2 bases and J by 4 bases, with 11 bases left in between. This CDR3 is CASSLPRRPETQYF. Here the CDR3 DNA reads TGTGCCAGCAGTTTACCCAGGCGGCCAGAGACCCAGTACTTC. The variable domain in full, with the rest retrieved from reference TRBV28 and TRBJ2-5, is DVKVTQSSRYLVKRTGEKVFLECVQDMDHENMFWYRQDPGLGLRLIYFSYDVKMKEKGDIPEGYSVSREKKERFSLILESASTNQTSMYLCASSLPRRPETQYFGPGTRLLVL.

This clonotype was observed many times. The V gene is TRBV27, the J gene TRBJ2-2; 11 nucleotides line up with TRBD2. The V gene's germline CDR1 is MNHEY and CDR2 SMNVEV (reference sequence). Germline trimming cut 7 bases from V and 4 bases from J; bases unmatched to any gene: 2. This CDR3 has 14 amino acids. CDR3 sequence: CASKLAGGTGELFF. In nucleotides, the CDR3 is TGTGCCAGCAAGCTAGCGGGAGGCACCGGGGAGCTGTTTTTT.